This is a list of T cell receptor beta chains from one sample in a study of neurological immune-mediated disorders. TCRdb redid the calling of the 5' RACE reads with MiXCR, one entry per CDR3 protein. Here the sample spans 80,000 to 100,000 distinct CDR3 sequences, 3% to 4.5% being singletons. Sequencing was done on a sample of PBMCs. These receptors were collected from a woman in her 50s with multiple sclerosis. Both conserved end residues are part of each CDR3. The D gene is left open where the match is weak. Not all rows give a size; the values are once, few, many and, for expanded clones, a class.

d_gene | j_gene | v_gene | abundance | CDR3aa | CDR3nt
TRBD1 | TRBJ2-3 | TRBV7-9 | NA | CASSSWTGLTDTQYF | TGTGCCAGCAGCTCCTGGACAGGGCTCACAGATACGCAGTATTTT
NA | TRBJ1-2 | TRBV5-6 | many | CASGLKPSITNYGYTF | TGTGCCAGCGGCCTGAAACCCTCCATAACTAACTATGGCTACACCTTC
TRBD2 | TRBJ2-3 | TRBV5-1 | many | CASSPATSGAAGYF | TGCGCCAGCAGCCCCGCGACTAGCGGGGCCGCGGGGTATTTT
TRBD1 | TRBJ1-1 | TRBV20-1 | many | CSAGTGTVTEAFF | TGCAGTGCCGGAACCGGGACAGTAACTGAAGCTTTCTTT
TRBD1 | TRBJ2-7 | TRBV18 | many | CASSPQGANEQYF | TGTGCCAGCTCACCCCAGGGGGCAAACGAGCAGTACTTC
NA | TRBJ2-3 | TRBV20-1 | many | CSAGTRRISTDTQYF | TGCAGTGCTGGTACTAGGAGGATTTCCACAGATACGCAGTATTTT
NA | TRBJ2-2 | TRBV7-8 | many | CASSLDYLTGTGELFF | TGTGCCAGCAGCTTAGATTATCTTACTGGTACCGGGGAGCTGTTTTTT
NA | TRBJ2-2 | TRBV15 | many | CATSRERGRTGELFF | TGTGCCACCAGCAGAGAGAGGGGACGGACCGGGGAGCTGTTTTTT
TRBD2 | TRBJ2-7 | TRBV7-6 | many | CASSLGGSGGFSYEQYF | TGTGCCAGCAGCTTAGGAGGTAGCGGGGGCTTCTCCTACGAGCAGTACTTC
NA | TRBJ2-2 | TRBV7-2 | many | CASSPEVGELFF | TGTGCCAGCAGCCCAGAGGTCGGGGAGCTGTTTTTT